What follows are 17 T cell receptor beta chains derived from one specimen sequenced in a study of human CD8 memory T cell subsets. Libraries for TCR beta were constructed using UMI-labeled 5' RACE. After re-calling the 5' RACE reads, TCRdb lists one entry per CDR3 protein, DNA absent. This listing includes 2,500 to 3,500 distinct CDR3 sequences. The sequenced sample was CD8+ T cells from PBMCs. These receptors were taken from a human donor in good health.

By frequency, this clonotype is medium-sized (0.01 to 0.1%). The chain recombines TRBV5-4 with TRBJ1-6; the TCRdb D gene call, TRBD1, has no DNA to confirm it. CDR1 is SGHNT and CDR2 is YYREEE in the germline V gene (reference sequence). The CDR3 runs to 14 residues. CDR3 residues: CATAPGQGGSPLHF.

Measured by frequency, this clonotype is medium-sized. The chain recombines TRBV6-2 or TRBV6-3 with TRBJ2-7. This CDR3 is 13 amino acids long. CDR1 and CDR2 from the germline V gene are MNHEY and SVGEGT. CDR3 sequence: CASRSTSWSEQYF.

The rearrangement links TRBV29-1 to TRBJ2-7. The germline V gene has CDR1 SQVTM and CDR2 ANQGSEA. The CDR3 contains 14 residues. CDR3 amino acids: CSVEDGRGLYEQYF.

CDR3 amino acids: CASSASGGAADTQYF. The chain is built from TRBV6-4 and TRBJ2-3; without DNA, the TCRdb call of TRBD2 cannot be checked. In germline, CDR1 is MRHNA, CDR2 SNTAGT. There are 15 residues in the CDR3.

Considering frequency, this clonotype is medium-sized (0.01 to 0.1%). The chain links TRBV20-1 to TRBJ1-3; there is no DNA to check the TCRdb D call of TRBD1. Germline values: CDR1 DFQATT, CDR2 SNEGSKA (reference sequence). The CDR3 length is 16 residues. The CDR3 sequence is CSARPIQGNSGNTIYF.

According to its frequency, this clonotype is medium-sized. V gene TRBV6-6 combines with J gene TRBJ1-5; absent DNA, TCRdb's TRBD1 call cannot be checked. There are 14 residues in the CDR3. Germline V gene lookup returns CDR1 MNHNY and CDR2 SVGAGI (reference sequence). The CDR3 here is CASRLTGGNQPQHF.

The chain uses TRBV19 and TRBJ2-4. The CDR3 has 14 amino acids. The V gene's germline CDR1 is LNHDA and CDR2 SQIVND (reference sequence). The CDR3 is CASSIDLSEDIQYF.

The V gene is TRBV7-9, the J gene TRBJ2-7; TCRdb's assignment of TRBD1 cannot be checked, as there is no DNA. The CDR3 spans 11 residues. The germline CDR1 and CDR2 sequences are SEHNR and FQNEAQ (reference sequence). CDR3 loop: CATTGTYEQYF. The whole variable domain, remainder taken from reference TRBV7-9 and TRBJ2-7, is DTGVSQNPRHKITKRGQNVTFRCDPISEHNRLYWYRQTLGQGPEFLTYFQNEAQLEKSRLLSDRFSAERPKGSFSTLEIQRTEQGDSAMYLCATTGTYEQYFGPGTRLTVT.

CDR3 sequence reads: CASSFTYEQYF. The rearrangement joins TRBV28 to TRBJ2-7. The CDR3 is 11 residues long. Germline values: CDR1 MDHEN, CDR2 SYDVKM. Looking up the rest from reference TRBV28 and TRBJ2-7 gives the full variable domain: DVKVTQSSRYLVKRTGEKVFLECVQDMDHENMFWYRQDPGLGLRLIYFSYDVKMKEKGDIPEGYSVSREKKERFSLILESASTNQTSMYLCASSFTYEQYFGPGTRLTVT.

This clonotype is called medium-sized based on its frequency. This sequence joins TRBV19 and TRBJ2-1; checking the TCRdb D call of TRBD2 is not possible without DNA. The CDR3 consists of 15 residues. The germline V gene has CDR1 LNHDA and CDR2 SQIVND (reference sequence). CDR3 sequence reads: CASRSGAISYNEQFF. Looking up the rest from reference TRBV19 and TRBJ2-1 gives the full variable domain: DGGITQSPKYLFRKEGQNVTLSCEQNLNHDAMYWYRQDPGQGLRLIYYSQIVNDFQKGDIAEGYSVSREKKESFPLTVTSAQKNPTAFYLCASRSGAISYNEQFFGPGTRLTVL.

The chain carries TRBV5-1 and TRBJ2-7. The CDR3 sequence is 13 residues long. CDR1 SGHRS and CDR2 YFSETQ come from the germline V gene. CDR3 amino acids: CASSLRHPYEQYF.

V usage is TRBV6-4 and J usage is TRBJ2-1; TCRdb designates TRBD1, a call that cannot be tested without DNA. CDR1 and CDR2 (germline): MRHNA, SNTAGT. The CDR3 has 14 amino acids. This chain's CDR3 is CASSDGGAYNEQFF.

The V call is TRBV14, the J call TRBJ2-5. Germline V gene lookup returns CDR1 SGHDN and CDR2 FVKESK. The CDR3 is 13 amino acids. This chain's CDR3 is CASSQASRETQYF.

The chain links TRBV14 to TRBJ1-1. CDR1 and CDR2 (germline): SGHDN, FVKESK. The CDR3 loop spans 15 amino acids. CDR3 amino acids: CASSQEGQAYTEAFF.

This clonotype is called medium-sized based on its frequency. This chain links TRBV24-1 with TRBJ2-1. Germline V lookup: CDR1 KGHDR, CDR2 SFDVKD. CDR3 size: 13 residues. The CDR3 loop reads CATSDFRDNEQFF.

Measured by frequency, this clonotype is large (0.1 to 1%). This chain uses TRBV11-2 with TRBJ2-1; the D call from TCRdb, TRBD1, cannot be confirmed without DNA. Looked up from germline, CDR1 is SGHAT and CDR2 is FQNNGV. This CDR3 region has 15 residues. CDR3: CASSGTTGDYNEQFF. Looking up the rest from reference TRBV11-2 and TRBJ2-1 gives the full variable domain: EAGVAQSPRYKIIEKRQSVAFWCNPISGHATLYWYQQILGQGPKLLIQFQNNGVVDDSQLPKDRFSAERLKGVDSTLKIQPAKLEDSAVYLCASSGTTGDYNEQFFGPGTRLTVL.

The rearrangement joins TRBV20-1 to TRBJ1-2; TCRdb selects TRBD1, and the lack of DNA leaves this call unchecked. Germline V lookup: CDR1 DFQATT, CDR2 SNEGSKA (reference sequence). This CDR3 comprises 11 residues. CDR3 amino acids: CSARVQGINTF.